The 2 T cell receptor beta chains presented below share a single source sample, sequenced in a study of tumor-infiltrating lymphocytes in primary liver carcinoma. TCR beta cDNA came from around 0.5 ug total RNA, primed with a constant-region primer. Slightly modified ARM-PCR, run as three nested multiplex PCR rounds, produced the TCR beta libraries. In the first two PCR rounds, TRBV1-TRBV30 forward primers were paired with a C-beta reverse primer, and each round lasted about 9 cycles. One entry per CDR3 protein results from TCRdb running MiXCR on the multiplex PCR reads. This table holds about 320,000 distinct CDR3 sequences, 65% found once. Blood RNA was derived from unsorted whole blood, and germline DNA was extracted too. Specimen: peripheral blood. The source is a man aged 40-49 years with primary liver carcinoma and hepatitis B virus infection.

To note about this clonotype: Since a much larger clone is just one base distant, this may be a read error. The chain recombines TRBV4-2 with TRBJ2-7; 10 nucleotides agree with TRBD2. The CDR3 consists of 13 residues. J lost 6 bases, V lost 6 bases, and 5 bases had no gene match. Germline CDR1 LGHNA, CDR2 YNFKEQ. The CDR3 DNA reads as TGTGCCAGCAGGCTAGCGGGGGAGGGCGAGCAGTACTTC. Its protein is CASRLAGEGEQYF.

Regarding this clonotype: An end of the junction does not agree with germline; a read error may underlie this. V is TRBV11-1 and J is TRBJ2-7; D call uncertain. The CDR3 is 14 residues long. The germline CDR1 and CDR2 sequences are SGHAT and FQDESV (reference sequence). The CDR3 region is CASGPGRRFYEQYF. As DNA, the CDR3 is TGTGCCAGCGGCCCTGGACGACGATTCTACGAGCAATACTTC. The variable domain in full, completed from reference TRBV11-1 and TRBJ2-7, reads EAEVAQSPRYKITEKSQAVAFWCDPISGHATLYWYRQILGQGPELLVQFQDESVVDDSQLPKDRFSAERLKGVDSTLKIQPAELGDSAMYLCASGPGRRFYEQYFGPGTRLTVT.